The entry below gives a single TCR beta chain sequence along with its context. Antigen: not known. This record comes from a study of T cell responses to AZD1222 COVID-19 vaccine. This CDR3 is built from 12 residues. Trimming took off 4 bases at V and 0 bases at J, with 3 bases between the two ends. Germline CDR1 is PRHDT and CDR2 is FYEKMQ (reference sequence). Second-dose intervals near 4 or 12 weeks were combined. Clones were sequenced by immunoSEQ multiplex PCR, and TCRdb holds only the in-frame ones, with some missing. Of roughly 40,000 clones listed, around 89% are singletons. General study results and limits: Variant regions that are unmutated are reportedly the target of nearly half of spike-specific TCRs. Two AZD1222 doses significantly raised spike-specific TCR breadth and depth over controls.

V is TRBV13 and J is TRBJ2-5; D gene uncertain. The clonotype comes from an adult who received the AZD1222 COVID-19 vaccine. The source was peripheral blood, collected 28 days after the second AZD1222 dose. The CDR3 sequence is CASSSYQETQYF. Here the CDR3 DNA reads TGTGCCAGCAGCTCGTACCAAGAGACCCAGTACTTC.